These 30 T cell receptor beta chains share one sample of origin, sequenced in a study of T cell repertoires in cytomegalovirus infection. TCRdb reprocessed the reads via MiXCR and lists one record per CDR3 protein. This sample yields about 360,000 distinct CDR3 sequences, of which about 35% are seen a single time; roughly 14% belongs to the top ten. Their antigens are not known. Sequenced here: cultured PBMCs, sampled from culture after CMV antigen stimulation. Receptors originate from a human donor in good health (CMV status not recorded). Some clones in this sample may be carry-over from other donors' samples.

In its sample, this clonotype was seen many times. The chain is built from TRBV7-2 and TRBJ1-5; no firm D call. Looked up from germline, CDR1 is SGHTA and CDR2 is FQGNSA. Trimming left V 2 bases short and J 2 bases short, with 10 bases between. The CDR3 runs to 15 residues. The CDR3 DNA follows: TGTGCCAGCAGCTTATCGAGGGTTGGCAATCAGCCCCAGCATTTT. It is translated as CASSLSRVGNQPQHF.

This clonotype was seen a handful of times. V gene TRBV7-2 combines with J gene TRBJ2-7, with TRBD2 as a possible D gene (5 bases). The CDR3 spans 13 residues. The germline V gene encodes CDR1 SGHTA and CDR2 FQGNSA. With 5 bases removed from V and 4 bases from J, the gap between germline ends came to 12 bases. The CDR3 DNA reads TGTGCCAGCAGCACCCAGGAGGAGTACGAGCAGTACTTC. Encoded protein: CASSTQEEYEQYF.

The rearrangement joins TRBV28 to TRBJ1-5; TRBD1 might be the D (6 bases). The V end was cut by 6 bases, the J end by 0 bases, with 15 bases between. Germline loops: CDR1 MDHEN, CDR2 SYDVKM. The CDR3 loop spans 16 amino acids. The CDR3 bases are TGTGCCAGCAGCCCAGAAGGGGGGTTTAGCAATCAGCCCCAGCATTTT. Translation gives CASSPEGGFSNQPQHF.

This clonotype was seen ten or more times. The chain couples TRBV6-2 or TRBV6-3 to TRBJ2-5; 7 bases map to TRBD2. The J segment lost 7 bases and the V segment lost 11 bases, leaving 13 bases of the junction unmatched. This CDR3 comprises 13 residues. Germline V gene lookup returns CDR1 MNHEY and CDR2 SVGEGT. The CDR3 sequence: CAGTREYGSTQYF. Here the CDR3 DNA reads TGTGCCGGGACGCGGGAGTACGGCTCGACCCAGTACTTC.

This clonotype was counted a few times. This sequence joins TRBV15 and TRBJ2-1; tentatively, D is TRBD2 (5 bases). V shed 4 bases and J shed 0 bases, with 13 bases lying between them. This CDR3 region has 16 residues. Germline CDR1 and CDR2: LNHNV and YYDKDF (reference sequence). In DNA, the CDR3 is TGTGCCACCAGCAACCGAGCGGTAAGCTCCTACAATGAGCAGTTCTTC. Translated: CATSNRAVSSYNEQFF.

This clonotype was observed at least ten times. V gene TRBV7-2 combines with J gene TRBJ1-1, with a weak D call TRBD1 (6 bases). The CDR3 loop spans 18 amino acids. V was shortened by 0 bases and J by 1 base, with 18 bases between the two germline ends. Germline assignment: CDR1 SGHTA and CDR2 FQGNSA. CDR3 amino acids: CASSLAFFDRRTNTEAFF. In DNA form, the CDR3 reads TGTGCCAGCAGCTTAGCGTTCTTTGACAGGAGAACGAACACTGAAGCTTTCTTT. Using reference TRBV7-2 and TRBJ1-1 for the parts outside the CDR3, the full variable domain is GAGVSQSPSNKVTEKGKDVELRCDPISGHTALYWYRQSLGQGLEFLIYFQGNSAPDKSGLPSDRFSAERTGGSVSTLTIQRTQQEDSAVYLCASSLAFFDRRTNTEAFFGQGTRLTVV.

The rearrangement uses TRBV19 and TRBJ1-5; D is ambiguous. Trimming stripped 2 bases from V and 4 bases from J, with 15 bases between. The germline CDR1 and CDR2 sequences are LNHDA and SQIVND (reference sequence). This CDR3 is built from 16 residues. The CDR3: CASSIFTGLSNQPQHF. For the CDR3, the DNA is TGTGCCAGTAGTATATTTACTGGGTTGTCAAATCAGCCCCAGCATTTT.

V gene TRBV5-1 combines with J gene TRBJ2-5; D might be TRBD2 (5 bases). From germline, CDR1 is SGHRS and CDR2 YFSETQ. The CDR3 runs 15 residues. Between the trimmed V and J ends, which lost 1 base and 4 bases, there was a span of 14 bases. CDR3 nucleotides: TGCGCCAGCAGCTTGCCAGATTCGGCGGGAGAGACCCAGTACTTC. Amino acids: CASSLPDSAGETQYF.

V usage is TRBV7-3 and J usage is TRBJ2-1, with 10 nucleotides matching TRBD2. The germline V gene has CDR1 SGHTA and CDR2 FQGTGA. J lost 0 bases, V lost 4 bases, and 15 bases had no gene match. The CDR3 length is 20 residues. CDR3 nucleotide sequence: TGTGCCAGCAGCTCCCCAGTTAAAGGAGCGGGAGGGCCCTCCTACAATGAGCAGTTCTTC. It encodes CASSSPVKGAGGPSYNEQFF.

As concerns this clonotype: One end of the junction is discordant with germline, which a read error may explain. The rearrangement links TRBV18 to TRBJ2-1; 8 bases are a match to TRBD1. The CDR3 length is 16 residues. Germline CDR1 is KGHSH and CDR2 is LQKENI. The CDR3 spells CANSPPGTGRGNEQFF. The DNA of the CDR3 is TGTGCCAACTCACCACCAGGGACAGGTCGCGGGAATGAGCAGTTCTTC.

This chain uses TRBV19 with TRBJ2-1, with D tentatively TRBD2 (5 bases). Germline CDR1 LNHDA, CDR2 SQIVND (reference sequence). This CDR3 comprises 14 residues. V lost 7 bases and J lost 7, with 17 bases in between. In nucleotides, the CDR3 is TGTGCCAGTAACGGAAAACTAGGGAGTAATGAGCAGTTCTTC. This gives the protein CASNGKLGSNEQFF.

This clonotype occurred a few times. The V call is TRBV7-8, the J call TRBJ1-1; no definite D call. Germline V lookup: CDR1 SGHVS, CDR2 FQNEAQ. Trimming pared 5 bases from V and 6 bases from J, leaving 16 bases between. The length of the CDR3 is 14 residues. CDR3: CASSPRPLGAEAFF. In DNA, the CDR3 is TGTGCCAGCAGCCCCCGGCCGTTGGGCGCTGAAGCTTTCTTT.

The chain is built from TRBV28 and TRBJ2-2; TRBD2 aligns across 12 bases. The germline CDR1 and CDR2 sequences are MDHEN and SYDVKM. The trim removed 2 bases at V and 2 bases at J, leaving 9 bases unmatched. The CDR3 has 19 residues. The CDR3 is CASSLTLAGGPLNTGELFF. The CDR3 DNA reads as TGTGCCAGCAGTTTAACTCTAGCGGGAGGGCCCCTCAACACCGGGGAGCTGTTTTTT.

This clonotype showed up just a few times. This sequence joins TRBV18 and TRBJ2-1; 10 bases fit TRBD1. Per germline, CDR1 KGHSH and CDR2 LQKENI. The ends lost 1 base at V and 7 bases at J; junction bases unmatched: 4. This CDR3 contains 15 residues. The CDR3 DNA is TGTGCCAGCTCACCACGGGACAGGGGAGCGAATGAGCAGTTCTTC. This gives the protein CASSPRDRGANEQFF.

The V call is TRBV12-3 or TRBV12-4, the J call TRBJ2-1; D is uncertain. CDR3 length: 13 amino acids. Trimming removed 3 bases from V and 8 bases from J, with 11 bases in between. The CDR3 DNA reads TGTGCCAGCAGTTTCTCGGGTCCATATGAGCAGTTCTTC. It translates to CASSFSGPYEQFF.

This clonotype was counted only a few times. The rearrangement links TRBV24-1 to TRBJ2-3; a possible D gene is TRBD2 (6 bases). The CDR3 has 13 residues. The ends were cut back, 3 bases at V and 3 bases at J, with 6 bases in the middle. CDR1 and CDR2 (germline): KGHDR, SFDVKD. In nucleotides, the CDR3 is TGTGCCACCAGTGATCGGGGGACAGATACGCAGTATTTT. This sequence encodes CATSDRGTDTQYF.

This chain uses TRBV7-2 with TRBJ1-4; D call uncertain. V was pared by 6 bases and J by 8 bases, with 16 bases between. Germline loops: CDR1 SGHTA, CDR2 FQGNSA. The CDR3 sequence is 14 residues long. This chain's CDR3 is CASRPDIFGEKLFF. CDR3 nucleotides: TGTGCCAGCAGACCTGACATTTTTGGAGAAAAACTGTTTTTT.

V is TRBV6-8 and J is TRBJ2-4; 11 nucleotides align to TRBD2. Germline CDR1 MNHGY, CDR2 SAAAGT. The J segment lost 9 bases and the V segment lost 5 bases, leaving 6 bases of the junction unmatched. The CDR3 totals 14 residues. This CDR3 is CASSRSGRVGIQYF. In DNA form, the CDR3 reads TGTGCCAGCAGTCGTAGCGGGAGGGTCGGCATTCAGTACTTC.

The genes are TRBV20-1 and TRBJ2-7; D call uncertain. V dropped 1 base and J dropped 3 bases, with 7 bases sitting between them. Germline V CDR1 and CDR2: DFQATT, SNEGSKA (reference sequence). CDR3 length equals 12 residues. The CDR3 DNA is TGCAGTGCTAGAGGGCAGAGCTACGAGCAGTACGTC. Translating gives CSARGQSYEQYV.

The rearrangement links TRBV24-1 to TRBJ2-5; 7 bases map to TRBD1. The V and J ends lost 5 bases and 2 bases, in that order; junction bases with no gene match: 7. Germline-derived CDR1 and CDR2 are KGHDR and SFDVKD. The length of the CDR3 is 15 residues. DNA of the CDR3: TGTGCCACCAGTGGGACCACAGGGGCGCAAGAGACCCAGTACTTC. It yields the protein CATSGTTGAQETQYF.

The chain employs TRBV6-5 and TRBJ2-7; no firm D call. The V gene lost 9 bases and the J gene lost 0 bases, with 12 bases spanning the gap. This CDR3 region has 13 residues. The germline gives CDR1 MNHEY, CDR2 SVGAGI. CDR3 sequence (DNA): TGTGCCAGTTTTGGACCCTTCTCCTACGAGCAGTACGTC. It translates to CASFGPFSYEQYV.

This chain uses TRBV9 with TRBJ2-3, with TRBD2 matching 7 bases. J gave up 2 bases and V 4 bases, and 7 bases lay outside the gene matches. The CDR3 runs 15 residues. Germline CDR1 SGDLS, CDR2 YYNGEE. This CDR3 reads CASSPRDYLTDTQYF. The DNA of the CDR3 is TGTGCCAGCAGCCCGCGGGACTACCTCACAGATACGCAGTATTTT. The variable domain in full, completed from reference TRBV9 and TRBJ2-3, reads DSGVTQTPKHLITATGQRVTLRCSPRSGDLSVYWYQQSLDQGLQFLIQYYNGEERAKGNILERFSAQQFPDLHSELNLSSLELGDSALYFCASSPRDYLTDTQYFGPGTRLTVL.

A few counts support this clonotype. This sequence joins TRBV2 and TRBJ2-2; unclear D gene. The CDR3 spans 16 residues. V lost 3 bases to trimming and J lost 7 bases, with 18 bases between them. Germline CDR1 reads SNHLY; CDR2 reads FYNNEI. CDR3 nucleotide sequence: TGTGCCAGCAGTGACCCTAGGCCCCAGGTTGGCGGGGAGCTGTTTTTT. Amino acid sequence: CASSDPRPQVGGELFF.

V is TRBV4-3 and J is TRBJ1-5, with D perhaps matching TRBD1 (5 bases). The V and J ends lost 0 bases and 5 bases respectively, with 11 bases between them. The CDR3 sequence is 15 residues long. Per germline, CDR1 LGHNA and CDR2 YSLEER. As DNA, the CDR3 is TGCGCCAGCAGCCAAGATCGTAGGGACCATCAGCCCCAGCATTTT. Amino acid sequence: CASSQDRRDHQPQHF.

V is TRBV19 and J is TRBJ2-3; 13 bases match TRBD2. The V and J ends lost 4 bases and 3 bases, in that order; junction bases with no gene match: 13. This CDR3 is built from 19 residues. CDR1 and CDR2 from the germline V gene are LNHDA and SQIVND (reference sequence). The CDR3, as DNA: TGTGCCAGTAGTAGGAAACTAGCGGGAGGGGGGGTTTGGACAGATACGCAGTATTTT. It is translated as CASSRKLAGGGVWTDTQYF.

The V gene is TRBV18, the J gene TRBJ2-1; D may match TRBD1 or TRBD2 (6 bases each). V lost 3 bases and J lost 8, with 17 bases in between. The germline CDR1 and CDR2 sequences are KGHSH and LQKENI. The CDR3 has 15 amino acids. The CDR3 bases are TGTGCCAGCTCACCTCCTGGGCAGGGGAGGTATGAGCAGTTCTTC. Its protein product is CASSPPGQGRYEQFF. The whole variable domain, remainder taken from reference TRBV18 and TRBJ2-1, is NAGVMQNPRHLVRRRGQEARLRCSPMKGHSHVYWYRQLPEEGLKFMVYLQKENIIDESGMPKERFSAEFPKEGPSILRIQQVVRGDSAAYFCASSPPGQGRYEQFFGPGTRLTVL.

The rearrangement links TRBV7-9 to TRBJ1-2; the match to TRBD1 covers 7 bases. J lost 6 bases, V lost 5 bases, and 12 bases had no gene match. Germline-derived CDR1 and CDR2 are SEHNR and FQNEAQ (reference sequence). The CDR3 has 15 amino acids. The CDR3, as DNA: TGTGCCAGCAGCCCGTCGGACAGGCGGTGGGATGGCTACACCTTC. It translates to CASSPSDRRWDGYTF.

This chain connects TRBV11-2 to TRBJ2-1, with D perhaps assigned TRBD1 or TRBD2 (5 bases each). The V and J ends lost 5 bases and 10 bases respectively, with 15 bases between them. The CDR3 covers 13 residues. CDR1 and CDR2 from the germline V gene are SGHAT and FQNNGV. The DNA of the CDR3 is TGTGCCAGCAGCCCGGGACGATCCGGGGAGCAGTTCTTC. Translated, it gives CASSPGRSGEQFF.

This clonotype came up once. The chain is built from TRBV18 and TRBJ2-1; D remains unclear. Trimming removed 3 bases from V and 13 bases from J, with 13 bases in between. The CDR3 extends over 12 amino acids. CDR1 and CDR2 (germline): KGHSH, LQKENI. Here the CDR3 DNA reads TGTGCCAGCTCACCCCTTCGGACGATACAGTTCTTC. Translated, it gives CASSPLRTIQFF. The variable domain in full, completed from reference TRBV18 and TRBJ2-1, reads NAGVMQNPRHLVRRRGQEARLRCSPMKGHSHVYWYRQLPEEGLKFMVYLQKENIIDESGMPKERFSAEFPKEGPSILRIQQVVRGDSAAYFCASSPLRTIQFFGPGTRLTVL.

This clonotype has more than one count but fewer than ten. The chain combines TRBV27 with TRBJ1-1; the match to TRBD1 covers 8 bases. The CDR3 sequence is 13 residues long. Germline lookup yields CDR1 MNHEY and CDR2 SMNVEV (reference sequence). V was pared by 5 bases and J by 5 bases, with 4 bases of the junction left unmatched. Here the CDR3 DNA reads TGTGCCAGCAGTCAACAGGGGGGAACTGAAGCTTTCTTT. This sequence encodes CASSQQGGTEAFF.